This passage covers 19 T cell receptor beta chains from one sample sequenced in a study of blood T cell repertoires in COVID-19. The data were produced by immunoSEQ multiplex PCR, yet TCRdb's version contains in-frame clones alone and is incomplete. The sample contains about 94,000 clones, roughly 80% of which appear only once. Material: peripheral blood. The receptors derive from a human donor in a cohort sampled during active COVID-19.

The chain combines TRBV7-9 with TRBJ2-6, with 9 bases matching TRBD1. V dropped 3 bases and J dropped 1; count of bases not matched to a gene: 4. This CDR3 is built from 17 residues. CDR1 and CDR2 (germline): SEHNR, FQNEAQ (reference sequence). CDR3 bases: TGTGCCAGCAGCTTCCGGGACAGGGCGTCTGGGGCCAACGTCCTGACTTTC. Amino acid sequence: CASSFRDRASGANVLTF.

The rearrangement links TRBV5-4 to TRBJ2-7, with unresolved D. Germline loops: CDR1 SGHNT, CDR2 YYREEE (reference sequence). The CDR3 has 12 residues. The V end was cut by 4 bases, the J end by 2 bases, with 7 bases between. In nucleotides, the CDR3 is TGTGCCAGCAGCCTCCCCCCCTACGAGCAGTACTTC. Amino acids: CASSLPPYEQYF.

The chain has TRBV21-1 and TRBJ1-2; TRBD1 is taken as the D call from the table, unchecked against the DNA. TRBV21-1 is tagged as a pseudogene. The CDR3 is made up of 18 amino acids. The CDR3 DNA follows: TGTGCCAGCAGCAAAGTCACAATCAGGGGACAGAGTAACTATGGCTACACCTTC. Translation: CASSKVTIRGQSNYGYTF.

The gene calls are TRBV12-3 or TRBV12-4 and TRBJ1-4; D remains ambiguous. The V end lost 2 bases, the J end lost 4 bases, and 5 bases lay between the germline ends. The CDR3 length is 13 residues. CDR3 coding DNA: TGTGCCAGCAGTTTAATGAGTAATGAAAAACTGTTTTTT. Translation gives CASSLMSNEKLFF.

This clone was observed a single time. DNA of the CDR3: TGTGCCAGCAGACACGGGGGGGGCGGAGGATACACTGAAGCTTTCTTT. Translation gives CASRHGGGGGYTEAFF. The rearrangement links TRBV28 to TRBJ1-1; a possible D gene is TRBD1 (6 bases). Trimming shortened V by 6 bases and J by 3 bases, and 20 bases separated the two germline ends. The V gene's germline CDR1 is MDHEN and CDR2 SYDVKM. CDR3 length equals 16 residues.

The chain combines TRBV3-1 (or the pseudogene TRBV3-2) with TRBJ2-7; D is unclear. Germline lookup yields CDR1 LGHDT and CDR2 YNNKEL (reference sequence). V lost 11 bases, J lost 0 bases, and 5 bases lay in between. CDR3 length: 10 residues. The CDR3 protein is CAAGSYEQYF. For the CDR3, the DNA is TGTGCCGCCGGCTCCTACGAGCAGTACTTC.

The chain recombines TRBV19 with TRBJ2-7; D not resolved. Trimming shortened V by 3 bases and J by 0 bases, and 9 bases separated the two germline ends. This CDR3 is 14 amino acids long. The V gene's germline CDR1 is LNHDA and CDR2 SQIVND (reference sequence). Written as DNA, the CDR3 is TGTGCCAGTAGTATGACTCAGTTCTCCTACGAGCAGTACTTC. Translating gives CASSMTQFSYEQYF.

For the CDR3, the DNA is TGCGCCAGCAGCCAAGAATCTCCAGGGGCCTATGGCTACACCTTC. This sequence encodes CASSQESPGAYGYTF. The chain joins TRBV4-1 to TRBJ1-2, with TRBD1 as a possible D gene (6 bases). Trimming removed 0 bases from V and 4 bases from J, with 12 bases in between. CDR1 is MGHRA and CDR2 is YSYEKL in the germline V gene. The CDR3 spans 15 residues.

The V call is TRBV24-1, the J call TRBJ2-7; D is perhaps TRBD2 (6 bases). The length of the CDR3 is 14 residues. Germline CDR1 and CDR2: KGHDR and SFDVKD. The germline V and J ends were trimmed by 1 base and 3 bases, with 9 bases remaining between them. In DNA form, the CDR3 reads TGTGCCACCAGTGATTTTACGACTAGCTACGAGCAGTACTTC. It specifies CATSDFTTSYEQYF.

The chain uses TRBV11-2 and TRBJ2-7; TRBD2 matches at 7 bases. The V segment lost 1 base and the J segment 4 bases; nucleotides outside the gene matches: 10. The CDR3 is made up of 16 amino acids. CDR1 is SGHAT and CDR2 is FQNNGV in the germline V gene. The CDR3 bases are TGTGCCAGCAGCTTAGTGGGCGGGAGTAAGGAATACGAGCAGTACTTC. This translates into CASSLVGGSKEYEQYF.

The chain is built from TRBV6-6 and TRBJ2-7, with 11 bases fitting TRBD1. J gave up 4 bases and V 6 bases, and 2 bases lay outside the gene matches. Germline V gene data show CDR1 as MNHNY and CDR2 as SVGAGI (reference sequence). The CDR3 length is 13 residues. The DNA for the CDR3 is TGTGCCAGCAGGGGACAGGGGGGGTACGAGCAGTACTTC. Translated, it gives CASRGQGGYEQYF.

The chain uses TRBV3-1 (or the pseudogene TRBV3-2) and TRBJ1-3, with TRBD1 as a possible D gene (6 bases). The germline V and J ends were trimmed by 5 bases and 0 bases, with 26 bases remaining between them. The length of the CDR3 is 20 residues. The germline gives CDR1 LGHDT, CDR2 YNNKEL (reference sequence). DNA of the CDR3: TGTGCCAGCAGCTCACGGGCCCCCAGGGGCTATCTGCCCTCTGGAAACACCATATATTTT. Its protein product is CASSSRAPRGYLPSGNTIYF.

The rearrangement links TRBV28 to TRBJ1-5; a weak D match, TRBD1 (5 bases). Germline V gene data show CDR1 as MDHEN and CDR2 as SYDVKM. The CDR3 runs 13 residues. Between the trimmed V and J ends, which lost 6 bases and 5 bases, there was a span of 11 bases. This chain's CDR3 is CASSLDSYQPQHF. The CDR3 coding sequence is TGTGCCAGCAGCCTTGACAGTTATCAGCCCCAGCATTTT.

The chain joins TRBV7-9 to TRBJ1-1; the D is unclear. CDR1 is SEHNR, CDR2 FQNEAQ, per germline (reference sequence). The V gene lost 6 bases and the J gene lost 4 bases, with 15 bases spanning the gap. CDR3 length equals 14 residues. CDR3 residues: CASSSTGDTTEAFF. The DNA of the CDR3 is TGTGCCAGCAGTTCCACGGGTGATACCACTGAAGCTTTCTTT.

The chain employs TRBV2 and TRBJ2-7, with D perhaps TRBD2 (6 bases). Looked up from germline, CDR1 is SNHLY and CDR2 is FYNNEI. The CDR3 contains 13 residues. Trimming left V 5 bases short and J 3 bases short, with 11 bases between. CDR3 residues: CASSSGTLYEQYF. The DNA of the CDR3 is TGTGCCAGCAGTTCCGGGACTCTCTACGAGCAGTACTTC.

The chain has TRBV25-1 and TRBJ2-3; the match to TRBD2 covers 7 bases. CDR3 size: 14 residues. Germline CDR1 reads MGHDK; CDR2 reads SYGVNS. Trimming took 8 bases from V and 2 from J; bases not matched to a gene: 7. The CDR3 DNA is TGTGCCAGCGGCCTAGCGGACTACACAGATACGCAGTATTTT. Protein product: CASGLADYTDTQYF.

This clone was observed a few times. This rearrangement joins TRBV19 to TRBJ1-1; TRBD1 matches 7 bases. The CDR3 has 14 residues. Per germline, CDR1 LNHDA and CDR2 SQIVND (reference sequence). J lost 1 base, V lost 6 bases, and 5 bases had no gene match. This CDR3 reads CASSLDRTNTEAFF. The CDR3 nucleotides read TGTGCCAGTAGCTTGGACAGGACGAACACTGAAGCTTTCTTT.

The chain couples TRBV5-1 to TRBJ2-2; 7 bases align to TRBD1. From germline, CDR1 is SGHRS and CDR2 YFSETQ. The CDR3 length is 16 residues. V lost 4 bases, J lost 0 bases, and 6 bases stayed unmatched. CDR3 DNA sequence: TGCGCCAGCAGCCCTCCCGGGACAGCGAACACCGGGGAGCTGTTTTTT. This translates into CASSPPGTANTGELFF. The whole variable domain, remainder taken from reference TRBV5-1 and TRBJ2-2, is KAGVTQTPRYLIKTRGQQVTLSCSPISGHRSVSWYQQTPGQGLQFLFEYFSETQRNKGNFPGRFSGRQFSNSRSEMNVSTLELGDSALYLCASSPPGTANTGELFFGEGSRLTVL.

This clone showed up just once. One end of the junction fails to match germline, which may point to a read error. The CDR3 DNA follows: TGTGCCACACACAACAGGGCCTCCAACGAGCAGTACTTC. Protein: CATHNRASNEQYF. This rearrangement joins TRBV10-3 to TRBJ2-7; TRBD1 is a possible D gene (6 bases). Germline lookup yields CDR1 ENHRY and CDR2 SYGVKD. CDR3 size: 13 residues.